A single sample gave rise to the 25 T cell receptor beta chains below, sequenced in a study of ipilimumab plus nivolumab after autologous stem cell transplantation. Method: immunoSEQ multiplex PCR; TCRdb's copy keeps in-frame clones and lacks some. The table shows fewer than 45,000 clones, with more than 85% occurring only once. The source material was PBMCs, sampled in a trial of ipilimumab plus nivolumab as post-transplant consolidation. These receptors were taken from a male donor with multiple myeloma.

The V gene is TRBV15, the J gene TRBJ2-1; D not certain. The CDR3 contains 15 residues. Germline V CDR1 and CDR2: LNHNV, YYDKDF (reference sequence). Trimming pared 4 bases from V and 5 bases from J, leaving 15 bases between. CDR3 sequence reads: CATSTRARRHNEQFF. The CDR3 DNA reads TGTGCCACCAGCACCCGTGCCAGGCGCCACAATGAGCAGTTCTTC.

The rearrangement uses TRBV5-1 and TRBJ2-7, with D perhaps TRBD2 (5 bases). Trimming left V 0 bases short and J 7 bases short, with 14 bases between. Germline CDR1 is SGHRS and CDR2 is YFSETQ. The CDR3 is 14 amino acids. In nucleotides, the CDR3 is TGCGCCAGCAGCTTGGGTCCCCTGGGAGAGGAGCAGTACTTC. Protein product: CASSLGPLGEEQYF.

The chain links TRBV20-1 to TRBJ2-7; no definite D call. The germline CDR1 and CDR2 sequences are DFQATT and SNEGSKA (reference sequence). The V end lost 5 bases, the J end lost 0 bases, and 5 bases lay between the germline ends. The CDR3 sequence is 11 residues long. CDR3 DNA: TGCAGTGCTCTGGACTCCTACGAGCAGTACTTC. This encodes CSALDSYEQYF.

For the CDR3, the DNA is TGTGCCAGTAGTATCTCAAACGACAGGGTAAATGGCTACACCTTC. Residues: CASSISNDRVNGYTF. The gene calls are TRBV19 and TRBJ1-2, with 7 bases that match TRBD1. This CDR3 region has 15 residues. Trimming took 3 bases from V and 6 from J; bases not matched to a gene: 10. The germline V gene has CDR1 LNHDA and CDR2 SQIVND (reference sequence).

The chain joins TRBV2 to TRBJ2-7; 10 bases align to TRBD1. The CDR3 sequence is 14 residues long. Germline V CDR1 and CDR2: SNHLY, FYNNEI. Trimming took 7 bases from V and 2 from J; bases not matched to a gene: 5. CDR3 protein: CASNGQGVAYEQYF. The DNA of the CDR3 is TGTGCCAGCAACGGACAGGGGGTCGCCTACGAGCAGTACTTC.

The rearrangement uses TRBV18 and TRBJ2-5; D call uncertain. The CDR3 has 11 residues. Per germline, CDR1 KGHSH and CDR2 LQKENI. V dropped 5 bases and J dropped 5 bases, with 6 bases sitting between them. This CDR3 is CASSVGETQYF. CDR3 DNA: TGTGCCAGCTCAGTGGGGGAGACCCAGTACTTC.

The chain combines TRBV19 with TRBJ2-7; TRBD1 matches at 7 bases. The V segment lost 4 bases and the J segment 3 bases; nucleotides outside the gene matches: 6. The germline V gene has CDR1 LNHDA and CDR2 SQIVND (reference sequence). This CDR3 comprises 14 residues. The CDR3 is CASSTGTANYEQYF. The DNA for the CDR3 is TGTGCCAGTAGTACCGGGACAGCCAACTACGAGCAGTACTTC.

This clone appeared a single time. This chain connects TRBV6-5 to TRBJ1-1; unclear D gene. Germline V CDR1 and CDR2: MNHEY, SVGAGI. This CDR3 region has 15 residues. Trimming removed 0 bases from V and 2 bases from J, with 10 bases in between. CDR3 DNA sequence: TGTGCCAGCAGTTACTCAGGGAGAGCAAACACTGAAGCTTTCTTT. It specifies CASSYSGRANTEAFF.

This clone occurred once. The CDR3 sequence is CATSRGLAGGTPEQFF. CDR3 DNA: TGCGCCACCTCCCGGGGACTAGCGGGGGGTACCCCTGAGCAGTTCTTC. This chain links TRBV5-1 with TRBJ2-1, with 15 bases identical to TRBD2. The CDR3 contains 16 residues. Trimming at V came to 9 bases and at J to 9 bases, leaving 13 bases not matched to a gene. Germline V gives CDR1 SGHRS, CDR2 YFSETQ.

This chain links TRBV2 with TRBJ1-2; a weak D match, TRBD1 (5 bases). The germline V and J ends were trimmed by 1 base and 3 bases, with 9 bases remaining between them. The CDR3 spans 14 residues. Germline V gene data show CDR1 as SNHLY and CDR2 as FYNNEI. The CDR3 protein is CASSEGRADYGYTF. CDR3 DNA: TGTGCCAGCAGTGAAGGCAGGGCAGACTATGGCTACACCTTC.

The CDR3 DNA follows: TGCGCCAGCAGCCAACGGGACAGGGGGCGGATGACCGGGGAGCTGTTTTTT. Translating gives CASSQRDRGRMTGELFF. The rearrangement links TRBV4-3 to TRBJ2-2; 12 bases map to TRBD1. The ends lost 2 bases at V and 5 bases at J; junction bases unmatched: 6. Germline-derived CDR1 and CDR2 are LGHNA and YSLEER. This CDR3 spans 17 amino acids.

The gene calls are TRBV29-1 and TRBJ2-1; D is perhaps TRBD1 or TRBD2 (5 bases each). V dropped 2 bases and J dropped 6 bases, with 17 bases sitting between them. Germline values: CDR1 SQVTM, CDR2 ANQGSEA. The CDR3 sequence is 15 residues long. CDR3 sequence (DNA): TGCAGCGTTGAAAAAAGGCCCGGGACGGTCAATGAGCAGTTCTTC. Translation gives CSVEKRPGTVNEQFF.

The genes are TRBV19 and TRBJ1-2; D is uncertain. CDR1 and CDR2 from the germline V gene are LNHDA and SQIVND (reference sequence). The CDR3 runs to 11 residues. V shed 4 bases and J shed 13 bases, with 13 bases lying between them. CDR3 region: CASSTRTAVTF. Written as DNA, the CDR3 is TGTGCCAGTAGTACCCGGACTGCAGTCACCTTC.

This clone is a singleton in its sample. The rearrangement links TRBV7-6 to TRBJ2-3; 14 bases align to TRBD2. Germline lookup yields CDR1 SGHVS and CDR2 FNYEAQ. This CDR3 region has 18 residues. Germline trimming cut 4 bases from V and 3 bases from J; bases unmatched to any gene: 9. CDR3 in amino acids: CASSSGLAGGVVTDTQYF. The CDR3 DNA sequence: TGTGCCAGCAGCTCCGGACTAGCGGGGGGTGTTGTAACAGATACGCAGTATTTT.

The chain combines TRBV10-3 with TRBJ2-5; D not certain. CDR1 is ENHRY and CDR2 is SYGVKD in the germline V gene. The CDR3 is made up of 14 amino acids. Trimming left V 5 bases short and J 5 bases short, with 15 bases between. The CDR3: CAISPAPLAETQYF. The CDR3 nucleotides are TGTGCCATCAGTCCGGCCCCCCTGGCGGAGACCCAGTACTTC.

The rearrangement joins TRBV6-1 to TRBJ2-1; TRBD2 matches at 9 bases. The CDR3 is 14 residues long. Losses at the gene ends were 7 bases for V and 6 bases for J; bases not matched to a gene: 7. Germline V gene data show CDR1 as MNHNS and CDR2 as SASEGT. CDR3 sequence (DNA): TGTGCCAGCACGCCCAGACTAGCGGTCAATGAGCAGTTCTTC. Its translation is CASTPRLAVNEQFF.

The chain employs TRBV5-4 and TRBJ1-1; D may be TRBD1 (5 bases). V shed 3 bases and J shed 1 base, with 10 bases lying between them. CDR1 SGHNT and CDR2 YYREEE come from the germline V gene (reference sequence). This CDR3 comprises 14 residues. The CDR3 DNA is TGTGCCAGCAGCTCCGGGACGACGAACACTGAAGCTTTCTTT. Translation: CASSSGTTNTEAFF.

The V gene is TRBV2, the J gene TRBJ1-1; a weak D match, TRBD1 (6 bases). V lost 5 bases and J lost 8, with 9 bases in between. This CDR3 region has 11 residues. Per the germline V gene, CDR1 is SNHLY and CDR2 is FYNNEI. CDR3 nucleotide sequence: TGTGCCAGCAGTTGGACAGCAGAAGCTTTCTTT. Translated: CASSWTAEAFF.

The chain is built from TRBV29-1 and TRBJ2-2; D ambiguous. Germline V gene lookup returns CDR1 SQVTM and CDR2 ANQGSEA. CDR3 length: 14 residues. V was trimmed by 6 bases and J by 1 base, leaving 12 bases between them. CDR3 sequence reads: CSVLPRMNTGELFF. The CDR3 DNA is TGCAGCGTCCTTCCTAGAATGAACACCGGGGAGCTGTTTTTT.

This clone was recorded only once. The chain combines TRBV6-6 with TRBJ2-7; 8 bases align to TRBD2. This CDR3 spans 15 amino acids. Germline CDR1 is MNHNY and CDR2 is SVGAGI (reference sequence). V shed 6 bases and J 2 bases; nucleotides not matched to a gene: 9. The CDR3 sequence is CASSRNLAGPYEQYF. CDR3 nucleotide sequence: TGTGCCAGCAGCCGAAATCTAGCGGGCCCCTACGAGCAGTACTTC.

The chain links TRBV11-3 to TRBJ2-2, with TRBD1 as a possible D gene (5 bases). Trimming pared 5 bases from V and 0 bases from J, leaving 13 bases between. In germline, CDR1 is SGHNT, CDR2 YENEEA. The CDR3 is 16 amino acids. CDR3 coding DNA: TGTGCCAGCAGCCCCAGGGCAGGGCCGAACACCGGGGAGCTGTTTTTT. Its protein is CASSPRAGPNTGELFF.

CDR3 region: CASSSTGPWQYF. The CDR3 DNA sequence: TGTGCCAGCAGCTCCACAGGGCCTTGGCAGTACTTC. V usage is TRBV7-2 and J usage is TRBJ2-7; possibly TRBD1 for D (6 bases). Trimming took 4 bases from V and 9 from J, leaving 13 bases between them. CDR1 SGHTA and CDR2 FQGNSA come from the germline V gene. This CDR3 spans 12 amino acids. The full variable domain, with the rest looked up from reference TRBV7-2 and TRBJ2-7, is GAGVSQSPSNKVTEKGKDVELRCDPISGHTALYWYRQSLGQGLEFLIYFQGNSAPDKSGLPSDRFSAERTGGSVSTLTIQRTQQEDSAVYLCASSSTGPWQYFGPGTRLTVT.

The chain recombines TRBV7-2 with TRBJ1-1, with D perhaps matching TRBD1 (6 bases). Germline lookup yields CDR1 SGHTA and CDR2 FQGNSA. Trimming removed 1 base at V and 4 bases at J, with 16 bases between. The CDR3 runs 16 residues. This CDR3 reads CASSLVRLQGSTEAFF. The CDR3 DNA reads TGTGCCAGCAGCTTAGTCCGCCTACAGGGATCCACTGAAGCTTTCTTT.

This chain links TRBV19 with TRBJ2-7; no clear D gene. Trimming took 0 bases from V and 3 from J, leaving 12 bases between them. This CDR3 is 15 amino acids long. Germline CDR1 and CDR2: LNHDA and SQIVND (reference sequence). DNA of the CDR3: TGTGCCAGTAGTATAGATCTCGGAGAGCTCTACGAGCAGTACTTC. The encoded protein is CASSIDLGELYEQYF.

This sequence joins TRBV7-9 and TRBJ2-1; the match to TRBD2 covers 13 bases. Germline values: CDR1 SEHNR, CDR2 FQNEAQ (reference sequence). CDR3 length: 16 amino acids. The V segment lost 4 bases and the J segment 7 bases; nucleotides outside the gene matches: 7. CDR3 sequence: CASSYGTSGIGNEQFF. CDR3 DNA sequence: TGTGCCAGCAGCTATGGGACTAGCGGGATTGGGAATGAGCAGTTCTTC.